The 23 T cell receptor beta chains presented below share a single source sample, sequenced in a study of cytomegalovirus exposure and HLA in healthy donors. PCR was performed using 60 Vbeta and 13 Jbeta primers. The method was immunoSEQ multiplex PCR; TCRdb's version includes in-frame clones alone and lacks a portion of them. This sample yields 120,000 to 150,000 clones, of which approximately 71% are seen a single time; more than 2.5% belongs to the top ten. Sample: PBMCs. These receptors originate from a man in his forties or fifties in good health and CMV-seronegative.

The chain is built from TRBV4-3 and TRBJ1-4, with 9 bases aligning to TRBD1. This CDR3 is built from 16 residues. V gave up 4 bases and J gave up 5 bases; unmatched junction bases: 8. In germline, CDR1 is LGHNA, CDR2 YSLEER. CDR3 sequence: CASSLIMTGGNEKLFF. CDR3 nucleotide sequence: TGCGCCAGCAGCCTCATCATGACAGGGGGGAATGAAAAACTGTTTTTT.

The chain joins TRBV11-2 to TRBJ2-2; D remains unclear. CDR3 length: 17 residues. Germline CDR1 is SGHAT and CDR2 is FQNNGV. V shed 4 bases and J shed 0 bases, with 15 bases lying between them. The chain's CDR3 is CASSSQDAVPNTGELFF. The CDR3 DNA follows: TGTGCCAGCAGCTCTCAGGATGCAGTCCCGAACACCGGGGAGCTGTTTTTT.

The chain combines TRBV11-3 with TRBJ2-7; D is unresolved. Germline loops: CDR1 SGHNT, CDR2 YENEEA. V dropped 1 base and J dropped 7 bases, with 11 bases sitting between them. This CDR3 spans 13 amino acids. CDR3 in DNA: TGTGCCAGCAGCTTAGTATCCCTCGGGGAGCAGTACTTC. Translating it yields CASSLVSLGEQYF.

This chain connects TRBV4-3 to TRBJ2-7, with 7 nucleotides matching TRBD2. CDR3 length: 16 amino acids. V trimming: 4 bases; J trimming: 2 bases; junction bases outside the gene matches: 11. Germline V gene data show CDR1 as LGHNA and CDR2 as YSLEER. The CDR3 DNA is TGCGCCAGCAGCCCCCGGGGGGTCCTTCCGCCCTACGAGCAGTACTTC. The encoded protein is CASSPRGVLPPYEQYF.

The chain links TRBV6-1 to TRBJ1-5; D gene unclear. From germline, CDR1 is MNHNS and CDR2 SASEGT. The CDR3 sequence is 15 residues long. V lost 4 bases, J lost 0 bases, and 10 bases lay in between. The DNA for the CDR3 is TGTGCCAGCAGTGTGTTCCCTTATAGCAATCAGCCCCAGCATTTT. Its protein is CASSVFPYSNQPQHF.

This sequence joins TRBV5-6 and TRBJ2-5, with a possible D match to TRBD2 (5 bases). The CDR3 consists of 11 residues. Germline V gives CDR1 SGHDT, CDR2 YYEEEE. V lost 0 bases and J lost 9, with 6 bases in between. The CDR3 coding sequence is TGTGCCAGCAGCTTGGTCGGGGCCCAGTACTTC. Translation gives CASSLVGAQYF.

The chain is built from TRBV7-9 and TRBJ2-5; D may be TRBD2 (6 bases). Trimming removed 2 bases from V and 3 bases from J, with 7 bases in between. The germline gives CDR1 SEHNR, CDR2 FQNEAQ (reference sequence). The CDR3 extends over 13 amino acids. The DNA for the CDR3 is TGTGCCAGCAGCTTATGGGGGGAAGAGACCCAGTACTTC. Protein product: CASSLWGEETQYF.

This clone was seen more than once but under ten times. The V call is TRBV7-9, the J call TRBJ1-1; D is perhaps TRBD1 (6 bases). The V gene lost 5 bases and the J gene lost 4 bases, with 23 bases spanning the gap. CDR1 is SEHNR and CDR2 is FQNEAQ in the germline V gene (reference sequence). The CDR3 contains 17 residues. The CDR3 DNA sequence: TGTGCCAGCAGCCCAGGGGCCAGGGGCAGGTCGCCCACTGAAGCTTTCTTT. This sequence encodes CASSPGARGRSPTEAFF. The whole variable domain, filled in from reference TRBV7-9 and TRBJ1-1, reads DTGVSQNPRHKITKRGQNVTFRCDPISEHNRLYWYRQTLGQGPEFLTYFQNEAQLEKSRLLSDRFSAERPKGSFSTLEIQRTEQGDSAMYLCASSPGARGRSPTEAFFGQGTRLTVV.

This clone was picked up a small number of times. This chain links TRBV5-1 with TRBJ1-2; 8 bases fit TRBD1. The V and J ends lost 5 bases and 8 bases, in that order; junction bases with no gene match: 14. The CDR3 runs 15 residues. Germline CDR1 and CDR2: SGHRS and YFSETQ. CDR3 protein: CASSPNQGARGGYTF. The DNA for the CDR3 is TGCGCCAGCAGTCCTAACCAGGGGGCCCGTGGCGGCTACACCTTC.

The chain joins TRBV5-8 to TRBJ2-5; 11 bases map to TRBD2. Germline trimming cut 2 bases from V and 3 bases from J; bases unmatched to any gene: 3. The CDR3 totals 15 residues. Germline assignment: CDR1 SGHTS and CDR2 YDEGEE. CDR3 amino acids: CASSFLLAGEETQYF. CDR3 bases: TGTGCCAGCAGCTTCCTACTAGCGGGGGAAGAGACCCAGTACTTC.

The CDR3 DNA sequence: TGTGCCAGCAGTATAAGACAGAAGGCTAATTCACCCCTCCACTTT. Protein product: CASSIRQKANSPLHF. The V and J genes are TRBV6-5 and TRBJ1-6; D is perhaps TRBD1 (5 bases). V shed 5 bases and J shed 6 bases, with 14 bases lying between them. The CDR3 has 15 amino acids. In germline, CDR1 is MNHEY, CDR2 SVGAGI.

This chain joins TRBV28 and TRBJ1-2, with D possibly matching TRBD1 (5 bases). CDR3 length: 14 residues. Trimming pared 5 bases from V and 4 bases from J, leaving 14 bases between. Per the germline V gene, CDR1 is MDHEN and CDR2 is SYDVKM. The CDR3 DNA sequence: TGTGCCAGCAGTCCCCCCAACAGGATCTATGGCTACACCTTC. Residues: CASSPPNRIYGYTF.

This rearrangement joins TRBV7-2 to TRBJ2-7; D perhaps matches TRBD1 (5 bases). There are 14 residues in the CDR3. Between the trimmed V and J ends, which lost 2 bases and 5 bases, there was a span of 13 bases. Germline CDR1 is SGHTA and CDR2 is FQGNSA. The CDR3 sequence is CASSLPGANDEQYF. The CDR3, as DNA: TGTGCCAGCAGCTTACCTGGGGCGAATGACGAGCAGTACTTC.

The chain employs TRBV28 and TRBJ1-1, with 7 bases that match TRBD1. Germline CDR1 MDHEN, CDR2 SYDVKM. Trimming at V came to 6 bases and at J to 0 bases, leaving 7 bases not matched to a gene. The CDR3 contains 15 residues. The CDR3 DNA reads TGTGCCAGCAGACCTAGACAGGGAATGAACACTGAAGCTTTCTTT. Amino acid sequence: CASRPRQGMNTEAFF.

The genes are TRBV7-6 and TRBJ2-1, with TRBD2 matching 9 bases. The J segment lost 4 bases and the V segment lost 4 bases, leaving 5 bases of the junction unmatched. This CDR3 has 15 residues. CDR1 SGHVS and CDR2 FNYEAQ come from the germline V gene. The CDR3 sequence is CASSSSRGGYNEQFF. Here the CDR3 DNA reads TGTGCCAGCAGCTCCTCGCGGGGGGGATACAATGAGCAGTTCTTC.

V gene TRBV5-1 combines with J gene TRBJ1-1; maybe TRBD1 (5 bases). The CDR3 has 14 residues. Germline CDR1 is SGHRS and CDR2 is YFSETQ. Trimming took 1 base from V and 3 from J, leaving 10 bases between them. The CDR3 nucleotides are TGCGCCAGCAGCTTGTTTAGGGGTGACACTGAAGCTTTCTTT. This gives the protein CASSLFRGDTEAFF.

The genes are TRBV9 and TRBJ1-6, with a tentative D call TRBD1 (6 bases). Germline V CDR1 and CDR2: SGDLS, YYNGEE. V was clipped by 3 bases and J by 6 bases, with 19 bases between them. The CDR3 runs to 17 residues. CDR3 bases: TGTGCCAGCAGCGCTACGGCGGGGGCACAGTTTAATTCACCCCTCCACTTT. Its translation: CASSATAGAQFNSPLHF.

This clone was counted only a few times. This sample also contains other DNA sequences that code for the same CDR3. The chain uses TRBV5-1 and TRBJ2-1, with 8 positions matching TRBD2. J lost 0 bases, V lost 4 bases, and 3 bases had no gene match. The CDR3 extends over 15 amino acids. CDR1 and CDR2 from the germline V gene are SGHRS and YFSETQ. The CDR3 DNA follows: TGCGCCAGCAGCCTAGGGACTAGCTCCTACAATGAGCAGTTCTTC. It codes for CASSLGTSSYNEQFF.

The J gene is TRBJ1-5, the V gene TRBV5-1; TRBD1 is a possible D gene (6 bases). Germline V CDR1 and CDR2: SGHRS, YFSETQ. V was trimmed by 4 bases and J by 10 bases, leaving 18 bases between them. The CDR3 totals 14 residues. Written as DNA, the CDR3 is TGCGCCAGCAGCCTAAACCAGGGGATGGGACCCCAGCATTTT. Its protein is CASSLNQGMGPQHF.

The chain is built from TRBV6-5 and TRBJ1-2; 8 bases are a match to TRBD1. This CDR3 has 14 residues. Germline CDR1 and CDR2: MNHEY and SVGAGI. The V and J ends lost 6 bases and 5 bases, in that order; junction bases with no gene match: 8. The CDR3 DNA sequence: TGTGCCAGCAGCAGCCAGGGGGCGGAGTATGGCTACACCTTC. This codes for CASSSQGAEYGYTF.

The DNA for the CDR3 is TGTGCCAGCACCACAGGGTTGTTCGAGACCCAGTACTTC. It specifies CASTTGLFETQYF. The chain joins TRBV28 to TRBJ2-5, with D perhaps TRBD1 (6 bases). Germline loops: CDR1 MDHEN, CDR2 SYDVKM. This CDR3 comprises 13 residues. V lost 7 bases and J lost 5, with 14 bases in between.

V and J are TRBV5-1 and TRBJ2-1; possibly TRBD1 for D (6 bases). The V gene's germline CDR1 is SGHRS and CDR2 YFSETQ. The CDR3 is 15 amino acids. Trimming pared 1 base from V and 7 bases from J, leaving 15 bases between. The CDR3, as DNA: TGCGCCAGCAGCTTGTCTCCAGGGGCGTATAATGAGCAGTTCTTC. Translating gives CASSLSPGAYNEQFF.

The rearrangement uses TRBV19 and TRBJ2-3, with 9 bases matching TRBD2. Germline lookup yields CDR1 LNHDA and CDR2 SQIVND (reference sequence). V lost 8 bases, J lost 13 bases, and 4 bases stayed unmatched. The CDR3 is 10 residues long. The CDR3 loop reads CASGRTSEYF. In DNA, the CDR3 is TGTGCCAGTGGGAGGACTAGCGAGTATTTT.